These 8 T cell receptor beta chains originate from one sample sequenced in a study of OX40 agonist ivuxolimab in advanced cancers. Some clones are missing from TCRdb's copy, which holds only in-frame ones; the method was immunoSEQ multiplex PCR. The table records 60,000 to 100,000 clones, roughly 84% of them present only once. The sequencing used CD4+ or CD8+ T cells sorted from blood, collected in a trial of the OX40 agonist ivuxolimab. All receptors come from an adult with an advanced solid tumor such as melanoma, head and neck, liver or kidney cancer.

The V call is TRBV12-5, the J call TRBJ2-7; D gene ambiguous. V was pared by 1 base and J by 3 bases, with 7 bases between. Germline assignment: CDR1 LGHNT and CDR2 FRNRAP. The CDR3 consists of 13 residues. Here the CDR3 DNA reads TGTGCTAGTGGTTTGGAACTCTACTACGAGCAGTACTTC. Its protein is CASGLELYYEQYF.

The CDR3 nucleotides are TGTGCCAGCAGTGCCCTTGCGGGTGCCCCCTCTGGGGCCAACGTCCTGACTTTC. It specifies CASSALAGAPSGANVLTF. V and J are TRBV6-1 and TRBJ2-6, with D possibly TRBD2 on 5 matching bases. V lost 4 bases and J lost 0, with 16 bases in between. Germline loops: CDR1 MNHNS, CDR2 SASEGT. The CDR3 loop spans 18 amino acids.

The rearrangement links TRBV6-1 to TRBJ2-7; a weak D match, TRBD2 (6 bases). Germline CDR1 and CDR2: MNHNS and SASEGT. CDR3 length: 14 residues. Trimming took 0 bases from V and 2 from J, leaving 8 bases between them. CDR3 nucleotide sequence: TGTGCCAGCAGTGAAGCGGGGAGGACCTACGAGCAGTACTTC. This sequence encodes CASSEAGRTYEQYF.

This rearrangement joins TRBV4-2 to TRBJ2-7; D gene ambiguous. There are 12 residues in the CDR3. CDR1 LGHNA and CDR2 YNFKEQ come from the germline V gene. Trimming shortened V by 0 bases and J by 6 bases, and 6 bases separated the two germline ends. The CDR3 region is CASSQEGFEQYF. The CDR3, as DNA: TGTGCCAGCAGCCAAGAAGGTTTCGAGCAGTACTTC.

The chain recombines TRBV2 with TRBJ1-1; D not resolved. CDR1 is SNHLY and CDR2 is FYNNEI in the germline V gene. V gave up 4 bases and J gave up 1 base, with 4 bases separating them. The CDR3 runs 12 residues. CDR3 in amino acids: CASSGRNTEAFF. The CDR3 DNA is TGTGCCAGCAGTGGCAGGAACACTGAAGCTTTCTTT. Variable domain in full (rest from reference TRBV2 and TRBJ1-1): EPEVTQTPSHQVTQMGQEVILRCVPISNHLYFYWYRQILGQKVEFLVSFYNNEISEKSEIFDDQFSVERPDGSNFTLKIRSTKLEDSAMYFCASSGRNTEAFFGQGTRLTVV.

The chain employs TRBV5-1 and TRBJ2-1; the match to TRBD2 covers 12 bases. V was clipped by 4 bases and J by 0 bases; unmatched bases: 5. CDR3 length: 17 residues. Per the germline V gene, CDR1 is SGHRS and CDR2 is YFSETQ. Written as DNA, the CDR3 is TGCGCCAGCAGCACCCTGGGACTAGCGGGCTCCTACAATGAGCAGTTCTTC. This codes for CASSTLGLAGSYNEQFF.

The CDR3 here is CASSASPGQPEQYF. In nucleotides, the CDR3 is TGTGCCAGCAGCGCCTCCCCCGGACAGCCCGAGCAGTACTTC. This chain joins TRBV5-6 and TRBJ2-7, with D tentatively TRBD1 (6 bases). V lost 4 bases to trimming and J lost 6 bases, with 17 bases between them. Germline loops: CDR1 SGHDT, CDR2 YYEEEE. The CDR3 is 14 amino acids.

The table lists this clone with a count of one. The V call is TRBV7-9, the J call TRBJ1-2; 9 bases agree with TRBD1. The germline gives CDR1 SEHNR, CDR2 FQNEAQ (reference sequence). Trimming removed 8 bases from V and 1 base from J; junction bases left unmatched: 5. CDR3 length: 14 amino acids. In DNA form, the CDR3 reads TGTGCCAGCCGCGCGGGACAGGGTAACTATGGCTACACCTTC. Translation: CASRAGQGNYGYTF.